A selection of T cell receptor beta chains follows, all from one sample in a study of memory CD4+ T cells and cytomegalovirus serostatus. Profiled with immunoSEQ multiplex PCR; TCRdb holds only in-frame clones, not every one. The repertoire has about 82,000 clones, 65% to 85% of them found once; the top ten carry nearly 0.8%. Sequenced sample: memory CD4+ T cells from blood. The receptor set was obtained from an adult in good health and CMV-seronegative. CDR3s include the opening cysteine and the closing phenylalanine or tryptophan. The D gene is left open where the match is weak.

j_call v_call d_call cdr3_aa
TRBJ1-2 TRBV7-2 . CASSLEAGYGSGYTF
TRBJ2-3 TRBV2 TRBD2 CASSPGTSGSTDTQYF
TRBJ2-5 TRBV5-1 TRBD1 CASSFGQGVRTQYF
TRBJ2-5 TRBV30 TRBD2 CAWKGHPGNLAGVTQYF
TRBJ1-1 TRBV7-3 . CASSSGGLSTEAFF
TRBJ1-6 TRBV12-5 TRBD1 CASGLSTGEVPLHF
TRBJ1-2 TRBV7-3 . CASSRRSDYGAGLGYTF
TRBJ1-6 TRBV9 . CASSVDGRGALSPLHF
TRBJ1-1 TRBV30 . CARLGGTEAFF
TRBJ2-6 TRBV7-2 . CASSFAPGQSGANVLTF
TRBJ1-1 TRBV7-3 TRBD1 CASSPGQGGWGTEAFF
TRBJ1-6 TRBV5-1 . CASSLEVGSPLHF
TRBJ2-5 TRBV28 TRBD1 CASSTGVRKTQYF
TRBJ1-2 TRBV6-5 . CASRRALLSSGYTF
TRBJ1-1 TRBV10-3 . CAISESGQGEVIF
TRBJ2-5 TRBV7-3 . CASSMGPQETQYF
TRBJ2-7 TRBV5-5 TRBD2 CASSRTSGVNNSYEQYF
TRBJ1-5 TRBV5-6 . CASSPAGEGQPQHF
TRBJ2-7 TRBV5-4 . CASSLRGYEQYF
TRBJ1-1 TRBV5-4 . CASSWGASTEAFF
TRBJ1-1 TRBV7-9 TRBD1 CASSRGQGADTEAFF
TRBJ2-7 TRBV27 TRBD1 CASSSGQGWSYEQYF
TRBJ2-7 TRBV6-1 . CASSGQDPNYEQYF
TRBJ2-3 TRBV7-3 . CASGRQSDTQYF
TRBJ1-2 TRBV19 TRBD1 CASYRGFPGYGYTF
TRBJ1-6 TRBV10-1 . CASSEGGGRGNSPLHF
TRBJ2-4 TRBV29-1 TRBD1 CSVSAGGLAKNIQYF
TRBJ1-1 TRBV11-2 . CASSLGSLQEAFF
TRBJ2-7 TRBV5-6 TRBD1 CASSSPGQGPSEQYF
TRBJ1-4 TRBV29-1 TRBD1 CSVEPGQPNEKLFF
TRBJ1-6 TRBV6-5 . CASSYSQAGNSPLHF
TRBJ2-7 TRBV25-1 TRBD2 CASSDLSGGAYEQYF
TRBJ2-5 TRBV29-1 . CSVEWTGKETQYF
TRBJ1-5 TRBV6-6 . CASSSPNQPQHF
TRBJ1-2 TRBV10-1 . CASSEGLGGYGYTF
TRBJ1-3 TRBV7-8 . CASSLDVGNTIYF
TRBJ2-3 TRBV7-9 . CASSLSRRGARDTQYF
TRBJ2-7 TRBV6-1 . CASSLQALNEQYF
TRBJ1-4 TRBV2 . CASKNRDTDEKLFF
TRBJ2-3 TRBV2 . CASSEFRGTDTQYF
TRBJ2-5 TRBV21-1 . CASSKEGDRARETQYF
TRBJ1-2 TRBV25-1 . CASSDRDGYTF
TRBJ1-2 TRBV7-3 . CASSPTDRPSGDGYTF
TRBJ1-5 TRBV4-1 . CASSRGGASNQPQHF
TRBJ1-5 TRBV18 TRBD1 CASSPRTGGTQPQHF
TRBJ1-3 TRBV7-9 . CASRSHGGSGNTIYF
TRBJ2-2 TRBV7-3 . CASSLIPLEFNTGELFF
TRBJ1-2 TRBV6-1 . CASSELVHNYGYTF